Listed here are 17 T cell receptor beta chains from one sample, sequenced in a study of T-cell memory formation after mild COVID-19. TCRdb called the 5' RACE reads again in MiXCR, with one record for every CDR3 protein. The sample holds around 410,000 distinct CDR3 sequences, about 22% seen once. Sequencing was performed on PBMCs or a T cell subset sorted from them (not recorded which). The receptor set was obtained from an adult woman who had mild COVID-19 (a few samples of this study predate the infection). Cell type and time point are not known.

The chain combines TRBV12-3 or TRBV12-4 with TRBJ2-3; D gene uncertain. The ends were cut back, 7 bases at V and 4 bases at J, with 12 bases in the middle. CDR3 length equals 13 residues. The CDR3 DNA reads TGTGCCAGCACCCAACCCCCCGCAGATACGCAGTATTTT. It translates to CASTQPPADTQYF.

The sample holds a few counts of this clonotype. The chain employs TRBV12-3 or TRBV12-4 and TRBJ2-7; no definite D call. This CDR3 is 17 amino acids long. V lost 6 bases and J 6 bases, leaving 27 bases between the germline ends. CDR3 in amino acids: CASRPSVRYPREREQYF. The CDR3 coding sequence is TGTGCCAGCAGACCCAGCGTGCGTTATCCCCGTGAACGCGAGCAGTACTTC.

This chain joins TRBV3-1 and TRBJ1-5; D is unresolved. The germline CDR1 and CDR2 sequences are LGHDT and YNNKEL (reference sequence). CDR3 length equals 13 residues. V lost 3 bases, J lost 7 bases, and 10 bases lay in between. The CDR3 spells CASSQDVMQPQHF. The CDR3 nucleotides are TGTGCCAGCAGCCAGGACGTAATGCAGCCCCAGCATTTT.

This clonotype came up many times. The V gene is TRBV7-2, the J gene TRBJ2-1; TRBD2 aligns across 12 bases. Germline assignment: CDR1 SGHTA and CDR2 FQGNSA. The J segment lost 7 bases and the V segment lost 3 bases, leaving 4 bases of the junction unmatched. The CDR3 is 15 residues long. CDR3 protein: CASSFLAGGPNEQFF. The CDR3 region has the DNA TGTGCCAGCAGCTTTCTAGCGGGGGGGCCGAATGAGCAGTTCTTC.

Here the CDR3 reads CASSQVVSTDTQYF. The CDR3 nucleotides read TGTGCCAGCAGCCAAGTAGTGAGCACAGATACGCAGTATTTT. The J gene is TRBJ2-3, the V gene TRBV3-1; D call uncertain. V was trimmed by 1 base and J by 0 bases, leaving 5 bases between them. There are 14 residues in the CDR3. The V gene's germline CDR1 is LGHDT and CDR2 YNNKEL (reference sequence).

V and J are TRBV28 and TRBJ2-1; D assignment may be TRBD1 or TRBD2 (5 bases each). V gave up 6 bases and J gave up 3 bases, with 21 bases separating them. CDR3 length: 17 residues. Germline CDR1 and CDR2: MDHEN and SYDVKM. Here the CDR3 reads CASSPGHTGPRYNEQFF. CDR3 bases: TGTGCCAGCAGCCCTGGTCATACGGGACCGCGCTACAATGAGCAGTTCTTC.

This clonotype showed up many times. The chain links TRBV5-6 to TRBJ2-1; TRBD1 is a possible D gene (6 bases). Germline CDR1 is SGHDT and CDR2 is YYEEEE. The CDR3 extends over 14 amino acids. V was clipped by 1 base and J by 7 bases, with 12 bases between them. CDR3 sequence reads: CASSLRQGINEQFF. The DNA of the CDR3 is TGTGCCAGCAGCTTGCGGCAGGGGATAAATGAGCAGTTCTTC. The full variable domain, with the rest looked up from reference TRBV5-6 and TRBJ2-1, is DAGVTQSPTHLIKTRGQQVTLRCSPKSGHDTVSWYQQALGQGPQFIFQYYEEEERQRGNFPDRFSGHQFPNYSSELNVNALLLGDSALYLCASSLRQGINEQFFGPGTRLTVL.

In its sample, this clonotype was seen a few times. The chain couples TRBV29-1 to TRBJ1-1; D is ambiguous. Looked up from germline, CDR1 is SQVTM and CDR2 is ANQGSEA. Deletions cut 1 base from V and 0 bases from J, with 6 bases between. The CDR3 is 13 amino acids. CDR3 DNA: TGCAGCGTTGAAGGACGGCTGAACACTGAAGCTTTCTTT. This encodes CSVEGRLNTEAFF. The complete variable domain, with remaining parts taken from reference TRBV29-1 and TRBJ1-1, reads SAVISQKPSRDICQRGTSLTIQCQVDSQVTMMFWYRQQPGQSLTLIATANQGSEATYESGFVIDKFPISRPNLTFSTLTVSNMSPEDSSIYLCSVEGRLNTEAFFGQGTRLTVV.

The gene calls are TRBV20-1 and TRBJ2-1, with D perhaps matching TRBD2 (5 bases). Germline loops: CDR1 DFQATT, CDR2 SNEGSKA (reference sequence). V was clipped by 4 bases and J by 0 bases, with 10 bases between them. This CDR3 contains 14 residues. In DNA form, the CDR3 reads TGCAGTGCTAACGGGATCAACTCCTACAATGAGCAGTTCTTC. Protein sequence: CSANGINSYNEQFF.

This clonotype appeared a few times. The chain combines TRBV7-2 with TRBJ2-3, with TRBD1 identical over 9 bases. Germline CDR1 reads SGHTA; CDR2 reads FQGNSA. V lost 6 bases to trimming and J lost 2 bases; unmatched junction nucleotides: 9. The CDR3 covers 16 residues. CDR3 nucleotides: TGTGCCAGCAGTCGAGACAGGGGGATATTCACAGATACGCAGTATTTT. Translating gives CASSRDRGIFTDTQYF.

Only a few counts were recorded for this clonotype. The CDR3 is CSVEAGAQVSEAFF. CDR3 sequence (DNA): TGCAGCGTTGAAGCAGGGGCGCAGGTATCTGAAGCTTTCTTT. The chain recombines TRBV29-1 with TRBJ1-1, with D perhaps matching TRBD1 (6 bases). This CDR3 is 14 amino acids long. V lost 1 base and J 6 bases, leaving 15 bases between the germline ends. Germline V CDR1 and CDR2: SQVTM, ANQGSEA.

The J gene is TRBJ2-5, the V gene TRBV5-1; 10 nucleotides line up with TRBD2. Germline values: CDR1 SGHRS, CDR2 YFSETQ. J lost 3 bases, V lost 2 bases, and 10 bases had no gene match. This CDR3 has 17 amino acids. The CDR3 protein is CASSLGLAGEGEETQYF. The CDR3 DNA follows: TGCGCCAGCAGCTTAGGCCTAGCGGGAGAAGGGGAAGAGACCCAGTACTTC. Filled out from reference TRBV5-1 and TRBJ2-5, the complete variable domain reads KAGVTQTPRYLIKTRGQQVTLSCSPISGHRSVSWYQQTPGQGLQFLFEYFSETQRNKGNFPGRFSGRQFSNSRSEMNVSTLELGDSALYLCASSLGLAGEGEETQYFGPGTRLLVL.

This clonotype came up once. This sequence joins TRBV6-2 or TRBV6-3 and TRBJ2-7, with 10 bases matching TRBD2. Trimming removed 6 bases from V and 2 bases from J; junction bases left unmatched: 4. The germline V gene has CDR1 MNHEY and CDR2 SVGEGT. The length of the CDR3 is 14 residues. The CDR3 here is CASSWGLATYEQYF. In DNA, the CDR3 is TGTGCCAGCAGCTGGGGACTAGCGACCTACGAGCAGTACTTC.

The rearrangement joins TRBV7-8 to TRBJ2-7; perhaps TRBD1 as D (5 bases). Germline values: CDR1 SGHVS, CDR2 FQNEAQ. The CDR3 runs 14 residues. Trimming shortened V by 5 bases and J by 2 bases, and 13 bases separated the two germline ends. In nucleotides, the CDR3 is TGTGCCAGCAGCGAGACCATGGGGCCCTACGAGCAGTACTTC. This gives the protein CASSETMGPYEQYF.

The gene calls are TRBV12-3 or TRBV12-4 and TRBJ2-6, with TRBD1 identical over 7 bases. V gave up 5 bases and J gave up 0 bases; unmatched junction bases: 10. The CDR3 contains 18 residues. Here the CDR3 reads CASSPSTGKVSGANVLTF. CDR3 DNA: TGTGCCAGCAGTCCCTCGACAGGGAAGGTCTCTGGGGCCAACGTCCTGACTTTC.

The chain links TRBV3-1 to TRBJ2-7, with TRBD1 matching 7 bases. Trimming took 4 bases from V and 4 from J; bases not matched to a gene: 10. CDR1 is LGHDT, CDR2 YNNKEL, per germline (reference sequence). The CDR3 is made up of 15 amino acids. DNA for the CDR3: TGTGCCAGCAGCCCAGATGGGACAGAAGAGTACGAGCAGTACTTC. This encodes CASSPDGTEEYEQYF.

This clonotype was seen repeatedly, ten times or more. The rearrangement links TRBV30 to TRBJ1-2; weak D call: TRBD1 (5 bases). V was trimmed by 6 bases and J by 9 bases, leaving 20 bases between them. Germline lookup yields CDR1 GTSNPN and CDR2 SVGIG (reference sequence). The CDR3 is made up of 13 amino acids. CDR3 residues: CACPTRDPTRYTF. The CDR3, as DNA: TGTGCCTGTCCAACCCGGGACCCCACGCGCTACACCTTC.